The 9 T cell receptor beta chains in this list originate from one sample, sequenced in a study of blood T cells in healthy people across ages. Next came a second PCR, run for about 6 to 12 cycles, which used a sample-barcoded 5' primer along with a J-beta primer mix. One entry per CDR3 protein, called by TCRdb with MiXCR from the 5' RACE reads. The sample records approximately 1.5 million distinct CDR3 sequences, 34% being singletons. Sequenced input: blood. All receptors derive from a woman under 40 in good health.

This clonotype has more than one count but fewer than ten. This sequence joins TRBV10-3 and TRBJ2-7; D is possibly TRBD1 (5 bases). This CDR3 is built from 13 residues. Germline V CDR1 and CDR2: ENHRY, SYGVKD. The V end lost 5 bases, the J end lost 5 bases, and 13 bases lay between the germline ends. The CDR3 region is CAISSGQNNEQYF. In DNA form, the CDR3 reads TGTGCCATCAGTTCCGGACAAAATAACGAGCAGTACTTC.

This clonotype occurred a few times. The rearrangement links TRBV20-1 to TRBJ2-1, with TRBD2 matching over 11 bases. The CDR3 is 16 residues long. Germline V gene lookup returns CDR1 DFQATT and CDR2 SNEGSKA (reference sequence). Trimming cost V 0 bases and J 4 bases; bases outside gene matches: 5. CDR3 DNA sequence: TGCAGTGCTAGAGATGGGACTAGCGGATCATACAATGAGCAGTTCTTC. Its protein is CSARDGTSGSYNEQFF.

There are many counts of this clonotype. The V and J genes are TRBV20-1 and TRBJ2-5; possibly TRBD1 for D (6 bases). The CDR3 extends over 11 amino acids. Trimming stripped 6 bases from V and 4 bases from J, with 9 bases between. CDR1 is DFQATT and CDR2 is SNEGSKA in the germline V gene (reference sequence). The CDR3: CSARGLETQYF. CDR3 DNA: TGCAGTGCGAGGGGGTTAGAGACCCAGTACTTC.

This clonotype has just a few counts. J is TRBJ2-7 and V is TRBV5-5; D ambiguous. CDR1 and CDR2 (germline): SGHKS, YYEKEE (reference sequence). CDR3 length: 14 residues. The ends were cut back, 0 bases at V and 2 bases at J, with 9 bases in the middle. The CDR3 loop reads CASSLDPEPYEQYF. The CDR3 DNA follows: TGTGCCAGCAGCTTGGACCCAGAACCCTACGAGCAGTACTTC. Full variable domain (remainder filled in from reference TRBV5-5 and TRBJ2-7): DAGVTQSPTHLIKTRGQQVTLRCSPISGHKSVSWYQQVLGQGPQFIFQYYEKEERGRGNFPDRFSARQFPNYSSELNVNALLLGDSALYLCASSLDPEPYEQYFGPGTRLTVT.

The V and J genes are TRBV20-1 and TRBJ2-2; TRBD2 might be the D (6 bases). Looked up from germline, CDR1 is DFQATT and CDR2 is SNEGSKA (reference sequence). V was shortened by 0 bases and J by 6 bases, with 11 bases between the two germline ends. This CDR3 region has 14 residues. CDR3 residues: CSAREEGFAGELFF. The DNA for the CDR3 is TGCAGTGCTAGAGAGGAGGGCTTCGCCGGGGAGCTGTTTTTT.

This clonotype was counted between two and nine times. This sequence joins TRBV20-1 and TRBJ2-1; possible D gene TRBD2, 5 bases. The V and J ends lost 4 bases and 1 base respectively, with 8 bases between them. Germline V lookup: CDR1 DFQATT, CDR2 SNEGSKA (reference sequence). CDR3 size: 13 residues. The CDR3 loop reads CSATTSSYNEQFF. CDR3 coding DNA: TGCAGTGCTACCACTAGTTCCTACAATGAGCAGTTCTTC.

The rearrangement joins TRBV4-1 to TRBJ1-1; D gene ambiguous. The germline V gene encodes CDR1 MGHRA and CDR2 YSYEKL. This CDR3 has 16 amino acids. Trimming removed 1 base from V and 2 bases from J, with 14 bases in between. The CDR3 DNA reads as TGCGCCAGCAGCCAAGCTCCCGGCGGGTATAACACTGAAGCTTTCTTT. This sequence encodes CASSQAPGGYNTEAFF.

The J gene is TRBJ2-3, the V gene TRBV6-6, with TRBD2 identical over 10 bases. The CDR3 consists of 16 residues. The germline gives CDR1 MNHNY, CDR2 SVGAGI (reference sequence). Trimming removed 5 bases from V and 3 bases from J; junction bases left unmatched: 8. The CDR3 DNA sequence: TGTGCCAGCAGTCACCAGCGGGGGGGCCTGACAGATACGCAGTATTTT. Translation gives CASSHQRGGLTDTQYF.

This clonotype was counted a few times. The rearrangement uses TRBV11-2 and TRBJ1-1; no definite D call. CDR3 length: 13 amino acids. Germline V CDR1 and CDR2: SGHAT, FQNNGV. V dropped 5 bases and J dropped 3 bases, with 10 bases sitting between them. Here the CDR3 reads CASSPGSDTEAFF. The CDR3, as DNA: TGTGCCAGCAGCCCCGGGAGCGACACTGAAGCTTTCTTT.